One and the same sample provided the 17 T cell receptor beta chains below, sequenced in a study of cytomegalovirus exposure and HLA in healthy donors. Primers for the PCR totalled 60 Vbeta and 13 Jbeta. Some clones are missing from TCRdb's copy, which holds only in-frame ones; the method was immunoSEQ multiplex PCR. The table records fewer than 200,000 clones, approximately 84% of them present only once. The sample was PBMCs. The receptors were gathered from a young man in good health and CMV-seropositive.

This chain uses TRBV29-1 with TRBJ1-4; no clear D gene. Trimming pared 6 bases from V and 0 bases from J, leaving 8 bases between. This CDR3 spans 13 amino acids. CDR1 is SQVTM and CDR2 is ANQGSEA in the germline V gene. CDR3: CSVPGATNEKLFF. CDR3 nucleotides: TGCAGCGTCCCCGGTGCAACTAATGAAAAACTGTTTTTT.

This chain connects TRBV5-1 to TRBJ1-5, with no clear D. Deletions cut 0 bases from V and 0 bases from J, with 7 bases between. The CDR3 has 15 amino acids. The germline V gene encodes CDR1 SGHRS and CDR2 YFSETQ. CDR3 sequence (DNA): TGCGCCAGCAGCTTGGGAACCGGTAGCAATCAGCCCCAGCATTTT. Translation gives CASSLGTGSNQPQHF.

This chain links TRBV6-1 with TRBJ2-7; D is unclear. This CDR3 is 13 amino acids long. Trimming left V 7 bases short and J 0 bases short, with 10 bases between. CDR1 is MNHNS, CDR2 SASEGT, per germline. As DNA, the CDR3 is TGTGCCAGCAATCTAGAACGCTCCTACGAGCAGTACTTC. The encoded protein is CASNLERSYEQYF.

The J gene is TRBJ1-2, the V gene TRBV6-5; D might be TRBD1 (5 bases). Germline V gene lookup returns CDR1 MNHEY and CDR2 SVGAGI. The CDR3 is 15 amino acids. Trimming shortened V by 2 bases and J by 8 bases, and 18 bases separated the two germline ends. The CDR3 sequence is CASSYRHDRERGYTF. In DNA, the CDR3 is TGTGCCAGCAGTTACCGACACGACAGAGAAAGGGGCTACACCTTC.

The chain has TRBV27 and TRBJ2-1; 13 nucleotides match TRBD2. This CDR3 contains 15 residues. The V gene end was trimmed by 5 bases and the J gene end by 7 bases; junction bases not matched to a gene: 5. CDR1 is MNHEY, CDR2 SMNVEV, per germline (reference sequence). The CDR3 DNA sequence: TGTGCCAGCAGTCCCGGGACTAGCGGGGAGAATGAGCAGTTCTTC. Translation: CASSPGTSGENEQFF.

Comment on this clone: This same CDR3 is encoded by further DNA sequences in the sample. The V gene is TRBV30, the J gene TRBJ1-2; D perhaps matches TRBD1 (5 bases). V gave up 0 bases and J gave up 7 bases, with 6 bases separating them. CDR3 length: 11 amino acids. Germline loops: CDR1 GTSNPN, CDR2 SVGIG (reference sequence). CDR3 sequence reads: CAWSVGGGYTF. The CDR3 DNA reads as TGTGCCTGGAGTGTGGGGGGTGGCTACACCTTC.

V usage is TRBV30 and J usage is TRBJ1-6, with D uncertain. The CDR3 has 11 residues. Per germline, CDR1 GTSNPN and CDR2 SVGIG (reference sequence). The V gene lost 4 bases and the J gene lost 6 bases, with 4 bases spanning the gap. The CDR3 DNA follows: TGTGCCTGGACCAGTAATTCACCCCTCCACTTT. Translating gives CAWTSNSPLHF.

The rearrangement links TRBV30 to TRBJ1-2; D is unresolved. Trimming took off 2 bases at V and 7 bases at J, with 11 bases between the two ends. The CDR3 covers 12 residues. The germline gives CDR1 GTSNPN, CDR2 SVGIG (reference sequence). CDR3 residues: CAWSPFYGGYTF. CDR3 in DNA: TGTGCCTGGAGTCCCTTCTATGGTGGCTACACCTTC.

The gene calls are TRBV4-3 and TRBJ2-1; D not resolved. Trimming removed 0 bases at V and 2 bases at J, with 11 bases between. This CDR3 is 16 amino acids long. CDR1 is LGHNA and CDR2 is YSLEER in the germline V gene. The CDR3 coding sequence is TGCGCCAGCAGCCAAGATCTTGTCAGTACCTACAATGAGCAGTTCTTC. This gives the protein CASSQDLVSTYNEQFF.

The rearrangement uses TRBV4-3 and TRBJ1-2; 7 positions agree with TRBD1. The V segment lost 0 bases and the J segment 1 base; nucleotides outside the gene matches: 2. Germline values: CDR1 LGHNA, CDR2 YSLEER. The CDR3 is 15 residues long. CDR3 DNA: TGCGCCAGCAGCCAAGAAACAGGGGTTAACTATGGCTACACCTTC. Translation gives CASSQETGVNYGYTF.

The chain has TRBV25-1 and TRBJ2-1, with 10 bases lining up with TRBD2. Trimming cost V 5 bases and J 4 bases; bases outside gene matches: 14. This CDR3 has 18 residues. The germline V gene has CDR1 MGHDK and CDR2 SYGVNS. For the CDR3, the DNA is TGTGCCAGCAGTACACGAGGAGTAGCGGGGGGAAAATACAATGAGCAGTTCTTC. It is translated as CASSTRGVAGGKYNEQFF.

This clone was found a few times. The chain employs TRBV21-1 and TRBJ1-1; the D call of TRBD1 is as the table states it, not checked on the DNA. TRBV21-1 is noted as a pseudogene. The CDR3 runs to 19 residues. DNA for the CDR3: TGTGCCAGCAGCAAAGGTTATCCAGGGGGCCCAATACCGAACACTGAAGCTTTCTTT. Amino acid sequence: CASSKGYPGGPIPNTEAFF.

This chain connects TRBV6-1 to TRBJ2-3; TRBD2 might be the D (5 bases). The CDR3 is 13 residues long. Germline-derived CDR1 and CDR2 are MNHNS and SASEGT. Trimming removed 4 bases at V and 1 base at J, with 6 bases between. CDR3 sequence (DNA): TGTGCCAGCAGTGCCGGGGGCACAGATACGCAGTATTTT. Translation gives CASSAGGTDTQYF.

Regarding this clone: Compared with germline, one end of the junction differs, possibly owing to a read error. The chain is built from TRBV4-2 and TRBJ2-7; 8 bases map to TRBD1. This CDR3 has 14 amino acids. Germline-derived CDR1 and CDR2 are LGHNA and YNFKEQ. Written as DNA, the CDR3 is TGTGCCAGCAGCCTCAGAGGACAGGGCTACGGGCAGTACTTC. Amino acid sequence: CASSLRGQGYGQYF.

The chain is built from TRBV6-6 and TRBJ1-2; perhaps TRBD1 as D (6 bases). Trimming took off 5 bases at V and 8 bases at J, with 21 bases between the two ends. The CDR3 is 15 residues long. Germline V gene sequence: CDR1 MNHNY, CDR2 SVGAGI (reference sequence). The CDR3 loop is CASSPRQEMVFGYTF. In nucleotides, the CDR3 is TGTGCCAGCAGTCCTAGACAGGAGATGGTATTCGGCTACACCTTC.

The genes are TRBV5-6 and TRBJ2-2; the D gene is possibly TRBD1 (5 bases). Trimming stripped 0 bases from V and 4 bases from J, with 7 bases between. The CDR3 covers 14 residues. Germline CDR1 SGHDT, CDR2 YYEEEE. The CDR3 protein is CASSLGGLTGELFF. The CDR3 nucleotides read TGTGCCAGCAGCTTGGGGGGCCTCACCGGGGAGCTGTTTTTT. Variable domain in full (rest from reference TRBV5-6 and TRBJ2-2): DAGVTQSPTHLIKTRGQQVTLRCSPKSGHDTVSWYQQALGQGPQFIFQYYEEEERQRGNFPDRFSGHQFPNYSSELNVNALLLGDSALYLCASSLGGLTGELFFGEGSRLTVL.

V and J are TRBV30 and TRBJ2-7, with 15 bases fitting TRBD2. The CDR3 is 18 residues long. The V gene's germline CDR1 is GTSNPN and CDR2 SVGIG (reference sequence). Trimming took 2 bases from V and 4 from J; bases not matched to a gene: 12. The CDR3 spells CAWSRTSGGALVRYEQYF. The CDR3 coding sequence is TGTGCCTGGAGTCGGACTAGCGGGGGGGCCTTAGTAAGATACGAGCAGTACTTC.